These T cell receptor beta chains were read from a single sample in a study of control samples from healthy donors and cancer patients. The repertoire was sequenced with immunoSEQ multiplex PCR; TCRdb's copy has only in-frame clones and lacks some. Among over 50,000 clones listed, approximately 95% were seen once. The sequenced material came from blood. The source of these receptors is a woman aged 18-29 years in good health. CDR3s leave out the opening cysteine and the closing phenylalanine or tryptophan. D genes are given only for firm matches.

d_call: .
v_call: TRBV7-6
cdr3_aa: ASSTRRASGQETQY

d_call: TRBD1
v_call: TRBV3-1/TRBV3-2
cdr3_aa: ASSQARGNYGYT

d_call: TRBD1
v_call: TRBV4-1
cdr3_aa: ASSLLYRQGAGYT

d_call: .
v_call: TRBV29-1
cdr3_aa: SVGSLTNTEAF

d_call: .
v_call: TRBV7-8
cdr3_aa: ASSLWGMGGTDTQY

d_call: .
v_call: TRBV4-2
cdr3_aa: ASSQAYKSERTYEQY

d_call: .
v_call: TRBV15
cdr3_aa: ATSTDRSTDTQY

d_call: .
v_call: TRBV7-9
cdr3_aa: ASRGDSYNEQF

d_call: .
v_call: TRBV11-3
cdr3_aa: ASSFGQFNNEQF

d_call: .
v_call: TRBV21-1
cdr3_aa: ASSGTSTYEQY

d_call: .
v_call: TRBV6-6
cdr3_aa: ASSYARGTNEKLF

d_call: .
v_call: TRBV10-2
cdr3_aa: ASGQRSPV

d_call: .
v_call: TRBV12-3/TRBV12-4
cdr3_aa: ALGRGSEAF

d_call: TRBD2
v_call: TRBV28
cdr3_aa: ASDRLAPAGAYEQY

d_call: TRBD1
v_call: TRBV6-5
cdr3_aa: ASSYGDRGYGYT

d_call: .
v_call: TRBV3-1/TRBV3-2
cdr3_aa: ASRARDTEAF

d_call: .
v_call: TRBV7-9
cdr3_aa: ASSLMPTKTEAF

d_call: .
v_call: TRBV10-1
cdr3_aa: ASSESVPYEQY

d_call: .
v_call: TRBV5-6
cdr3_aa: ASSLDSLYTSTNEKLF

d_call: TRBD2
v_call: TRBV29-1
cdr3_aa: SVEGAGGARSTDTQY

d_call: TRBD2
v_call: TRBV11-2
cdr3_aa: ASSENGTRGGGSTGELF

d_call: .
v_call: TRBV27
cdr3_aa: ASSLPLGELF

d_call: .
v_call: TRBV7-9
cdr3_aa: ASSLARAGSIQANVLT

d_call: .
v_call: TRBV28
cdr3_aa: ASSLSGYGYT

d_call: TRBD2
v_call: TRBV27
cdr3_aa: ASSLSLAGVLDTQY

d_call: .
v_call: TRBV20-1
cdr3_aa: SASPSEAGELF

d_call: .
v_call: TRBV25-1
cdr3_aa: ASSEYAGPANYGYT

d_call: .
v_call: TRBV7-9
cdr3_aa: ASRLGQGRGYT

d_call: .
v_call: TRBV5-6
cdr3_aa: ASGQDRNYGYT

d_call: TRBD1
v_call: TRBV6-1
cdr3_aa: ASSEGRTGQGYT

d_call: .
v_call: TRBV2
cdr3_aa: ASSDRDGNEKLF

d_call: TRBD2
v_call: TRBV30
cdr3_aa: AWRWGGRETQY

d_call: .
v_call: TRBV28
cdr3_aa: ASINAQH

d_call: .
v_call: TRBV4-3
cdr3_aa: ASSQDMWGAIPYNEQF

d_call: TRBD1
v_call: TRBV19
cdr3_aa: ASSMSGGAVRAF

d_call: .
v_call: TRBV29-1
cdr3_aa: SVDRVFTDTQY

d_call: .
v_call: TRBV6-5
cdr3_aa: ASSSGFPEAF

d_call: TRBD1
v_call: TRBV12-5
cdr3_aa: ASGLGRGQGTEAF

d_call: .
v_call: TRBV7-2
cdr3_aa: ASSLGPISYEQY

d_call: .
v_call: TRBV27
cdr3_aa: ASSLILGPQH

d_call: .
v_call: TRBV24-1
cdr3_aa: ATSEQAKEYGYT

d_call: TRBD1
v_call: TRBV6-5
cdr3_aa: ASSDRASYEQY

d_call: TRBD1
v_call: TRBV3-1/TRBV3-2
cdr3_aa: ASSPGQGGSYGYT

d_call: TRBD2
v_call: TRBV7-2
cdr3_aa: ASSLGLAVTYNEQF

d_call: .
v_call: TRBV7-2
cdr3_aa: ASSSTTYNEQF

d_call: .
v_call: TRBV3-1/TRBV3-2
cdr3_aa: ASSQDGGSNQPQH

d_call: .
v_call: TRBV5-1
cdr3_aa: ASSLGEYGYT

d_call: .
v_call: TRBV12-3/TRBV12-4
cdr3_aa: ASKLAEGSPLH